The rows below give T cell receptor beta chains drawn from one sample of a study of blood T cell repertoires in COVID-19. This table comes from immunoSEQ multiplex PCR, and its TCRdb copy is limited to in-frame clones, with some not included. The sample lists 190,000 or so clones; about 83% were seen once. Source material: peripheral blood. The receptors stem from a young woman who had recovered from COVID-19. The CDR3 runs from the conserved cysteine through the conserved F or W. For some rows the clone size is stated as once, few or many, or as a class when expanded; others skip it.

v_gene	len	j_gene	abundance	CDR3aa
TRBV2	16	TRBJ1-3	-	CASSSGGPPGGNTIYF
TRBV6-2/TRBV6-3	17	TRBJ2-1	-	CASSYSFASGRLNEQFF
TRBV2	14	TRBJ2-7	once	CASTTGEASYEQYF
TRBV10-3	13	TRBJ2-7	once	CAISDNRGDEQYF
TRBV6-1	16	TRBJ1-1	-	CASSEVPGQGNTEAFF
TRBV3-1/TRBV3-2	17	TRBJ1-2	-	CASSPKSDQGANYGYTF
TRBV6-5	14	TRBJ1-2	-	CASSRTGPNYGYTF
TRBV29-1	11	TRBJ2-3	-	CSVYPADTQYF
TRBV6-1	15	TRBJ1-6	-	CASSDFKIYNSPLHF
TRBV3-1/TRBV3-2	13	TRBJ1-5	-	CASSQDQAQPQHF
TRBV19	15	TRBJ1-5	-	CASSIAGGGPQPQHF
TRBV7-9	15	TRBJ1-1	once	CASSSDRGPNTEAFF
TRBV7-2	17	TRBJ2-2	-	CASSPTSGRAYTGELFF
TRBV7-3	15	TRBJ2-5	-	CASSPSDRVGETQYF
TRBV25-1	17	TRBJ1-1	-	CASSNPLGQGENTEAFF
TRBV10-3	13	TRBJ2-7	-	CAVRRALLSEQYF
TRBV6-5	11	TRBJ1-1	-	CASSYPTEAFF
TRBV2	15	TRBJ1-1	-	CASSEGMHRNTEAFF
TRBV2	16	TRBJ2-7	-	CASRWGGFFSPYEQYF
TRBV6-6	15	TRBJ1-6	once	CASSRNRGRDSPLHF
TRBV2	17	TRBJ1-6	-	CASSGDRQGVRNSPLHF
TRBV3-1/TRBV3-2	13	TRBJ1-1	-	CASSQVDRDKAFF
TRBV5-1	16	TRBJ2-5	-	CASSTAGTSIVETQYF
TRBV9	14	TRBJ1-6	-	CASSAGVGNSPLHF
TRBV4-1	15	TRBJ1-2	-	CASSQTKTGNYGYTF
TRBV20-1	15	TRBJ1-2	-	CSASDPGQGLSGYTF
TRBV7-3	16	TRBJ1-2	-	CASSLSVGQGADGYTF
TRBV9	19	TRBJ1-2	-	CASHSLMPADNKELKGYTF
TRBV27	14	TRBJ1-2	-	CASSLGGANYGYTF
TRBV6-2/TRBV6-3	16	TRBJ2-1	-	CASSERGTSYPLEQFF
TRBV3-1/TRBV3-2	18	TRBJ2-7	-	CASSQGGFRAGPNYEQYF
TRBV7-8	16	TRBJ2-2	-	CASSFEGGTNTGELFF
TRBV7-9	15	TRBJ2-2	-	CASSLSSAHAGELFF
TRBV30	14	TRBJ2-1	-	CAWSSSGNNNEQFF
TRBV14	13	TRBJ2-1	-	CASSFGTSGEAFF
TRBV6-5	15	TRBJ1-2	-	CASSYGPGDAYGYTF
TRBV10-3	13	TRBJ2-3	-	CAISGTGGDTQYF
TRBV6-2/TRBV6-3	15	TRBJ1-5	-	CASSYSTIKGQPQHF
TRBV5-8	14	TRBJ1-2	-	CASSLPGAAYGYTF
TRBV7-3	13	TRBJ1-1	-	CASSSGGNTEAFF
TRBV27	15	TRBJ2-5	-	CASSLSEGRKKTQYF
TRBV7-2	15	TRBJ1-2	-	CASSLERRGARGYTF
TRBV15	16	TRBJ1-1	-	CATSRPFGREYTEAFF
TRBV6-2/TRBV6-3	15	TRBJ2-7	-	CASSSSGTGSHEQYF
TRBV6-5	13	TRBJ2-7	-	CASGTGLSYEQYF
TRBV3-1/TRBV3-2	13	TRBJ2-1	-	CASSQGGENEQFF
TRBV7-3	15	TRBJ2-3	-	CASSFTSGGTDTQYF
TRBV6-1	16	TRBJ2-1	-	CASSVLVGGGSSEQFF
TRBV7-3	14	TRBJ2-5	-	CASSQTGKQETQYF
TRBV19	15	TRBJ1-5	once	CASSIPPSSNQPQHF
TRBV5-4	16	TRBJ2-7	once	CASSPISRDAAYEQYF
TRBV6-5	16	TRBJ2-6	-	CASSYGISLGANVLTF
TRBV6-4	16	TRBJ2-6	-	CASSDAGGSGANVLTF
TRBV3-1/TRBV3-2	14	TRBJ1-2	-	CASSGTGVFYGYTF
TRBV4-3	16	TRBJ2-6	few	CASSQAGLTGANVLTF